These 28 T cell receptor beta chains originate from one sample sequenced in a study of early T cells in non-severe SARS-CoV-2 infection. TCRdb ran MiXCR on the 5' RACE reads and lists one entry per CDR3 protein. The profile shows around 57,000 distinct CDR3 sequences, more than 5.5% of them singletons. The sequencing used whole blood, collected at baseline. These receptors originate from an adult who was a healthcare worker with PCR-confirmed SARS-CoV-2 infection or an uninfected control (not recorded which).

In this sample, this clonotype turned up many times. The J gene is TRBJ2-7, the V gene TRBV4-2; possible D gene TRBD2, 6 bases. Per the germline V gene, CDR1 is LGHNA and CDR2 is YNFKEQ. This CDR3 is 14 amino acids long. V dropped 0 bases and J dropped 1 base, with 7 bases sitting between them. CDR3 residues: CASSQDLASYEQYF. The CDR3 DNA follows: TGTGCCAGCAGCCAAGACCTAGCGTCCTACGAGCAGTACTTC.

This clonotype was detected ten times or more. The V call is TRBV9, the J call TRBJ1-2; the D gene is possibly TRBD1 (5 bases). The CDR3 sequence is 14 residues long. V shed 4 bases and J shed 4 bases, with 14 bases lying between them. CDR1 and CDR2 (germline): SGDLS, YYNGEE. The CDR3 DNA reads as TGTGCCAGCAGCCCTTCTGGGGGGGGCTATGGCTACACCTTC. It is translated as CASSPSGGGYGYTF.

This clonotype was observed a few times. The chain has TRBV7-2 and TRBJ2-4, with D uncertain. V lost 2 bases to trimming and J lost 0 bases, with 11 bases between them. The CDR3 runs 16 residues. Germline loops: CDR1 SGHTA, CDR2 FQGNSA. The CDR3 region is CASSLIGQIAKNIQYF. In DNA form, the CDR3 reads TGTGCCAGCAGCTTAATCGGGCAGATAGCCAAAAACATTCAGTACTTC.

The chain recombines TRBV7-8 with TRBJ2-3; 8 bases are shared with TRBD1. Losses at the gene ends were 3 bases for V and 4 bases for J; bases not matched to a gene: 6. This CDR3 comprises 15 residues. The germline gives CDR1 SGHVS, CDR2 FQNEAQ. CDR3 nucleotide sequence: TGTGCCAGCAGCTTTCTCGACAGGGGATCAGATACGCAGTATTTT. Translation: CASSFLDRGSDTQYF.

The CDR3 DNA follows: TGTGCCAGCAGCCAAGAAGGGGGACTAGCGGGAAACAATGAGCAGTTCTTC. Residues: CASSQEGGLAGNNEQFF. The J gene is TRBJ2-1, the V gene TRBV3-1; 13 positions match TRBD2. The CDR3 sequence is 17 residues long. Trimming removed 0 bases from V and 5 bases from J; junction bases left unmatched: 4. Germline CDR1 and CDR2: LGHDT and YNNKEL (reference sequence).

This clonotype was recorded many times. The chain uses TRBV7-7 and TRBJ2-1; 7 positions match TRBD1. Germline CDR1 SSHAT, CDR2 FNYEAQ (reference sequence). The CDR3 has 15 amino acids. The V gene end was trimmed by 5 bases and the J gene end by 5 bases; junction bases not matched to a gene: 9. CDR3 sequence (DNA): TGTGCCAGCAGCGTGAATTTACAGGGGAACAATGAGCAGTTCTTC. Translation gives CASSVNLQGNNEQFF. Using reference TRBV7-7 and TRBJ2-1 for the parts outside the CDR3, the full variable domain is GAGVSQSPRYKVTKRGQDVTLRCDPISSHATLYWYQQALGQGPEFLTYFNYEAQPDKSGLPSDRFSAERPEGSISTLTIQRTEQRDSAMYRCASSVNLQGNNEQFFGPGTRLTVL.

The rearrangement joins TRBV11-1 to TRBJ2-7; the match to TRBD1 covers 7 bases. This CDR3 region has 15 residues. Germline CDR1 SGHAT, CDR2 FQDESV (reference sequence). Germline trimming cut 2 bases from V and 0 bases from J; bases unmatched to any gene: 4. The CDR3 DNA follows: TGTGCCAGCAGCTTATGGAAGGGGGCCTCCTACGAGCAGTACTTC. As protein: CASSLWKGASYEQYF.

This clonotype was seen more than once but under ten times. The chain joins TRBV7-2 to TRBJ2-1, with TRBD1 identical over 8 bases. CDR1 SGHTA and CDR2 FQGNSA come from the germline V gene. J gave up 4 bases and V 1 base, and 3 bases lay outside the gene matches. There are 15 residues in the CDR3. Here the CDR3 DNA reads TGTGCCAGCAGCTTAGGACAGGGGTTGTACAATGAGCAGTTCTTC. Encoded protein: CASSLGQGLYNEQFF.

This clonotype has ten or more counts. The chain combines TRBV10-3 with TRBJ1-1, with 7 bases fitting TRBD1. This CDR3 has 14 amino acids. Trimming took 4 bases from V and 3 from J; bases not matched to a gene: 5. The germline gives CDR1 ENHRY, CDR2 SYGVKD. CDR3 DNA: TGTGCCATCAGTGGGAATGGACAGGACACTGAAGCTTTCTTT. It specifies CAISGNGQDTEAFF.

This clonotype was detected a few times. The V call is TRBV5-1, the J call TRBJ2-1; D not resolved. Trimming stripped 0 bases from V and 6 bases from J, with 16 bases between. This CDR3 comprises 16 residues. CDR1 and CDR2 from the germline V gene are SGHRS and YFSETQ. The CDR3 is CASSLEGRITVNEQFF. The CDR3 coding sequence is TGCGCCAGCAGCTTGGAAGGGCGGATAACCGTCAATGAGCAGTTCTTC.

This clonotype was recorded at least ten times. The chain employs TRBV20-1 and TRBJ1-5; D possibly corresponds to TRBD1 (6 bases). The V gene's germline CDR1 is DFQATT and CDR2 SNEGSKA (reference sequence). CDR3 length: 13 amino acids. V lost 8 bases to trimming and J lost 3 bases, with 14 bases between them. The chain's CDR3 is CSKGGQLNQPQHF. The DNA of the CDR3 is TGCAGTAAAGGCGGACAGCTCAATCAGCCCCAGCATTTT.

CDR3 sequence reads: CASSPSQEIEQFF. Written as DNA, the CDR3 is TGTGCCAGCTCACCCTCACAGGAGATTGAGCAGTTCTTC. This rearrangement joins TRBV18 to TRBJ2-1; tentatively, D is TRBD1 (5 bases). Per germline, CDR1 KGHSH and CDR2 LQKENI. Trimming stripped 3 bases from V and 9 bases from J, with 12 bases between. This CDR3 contains 13 residues.

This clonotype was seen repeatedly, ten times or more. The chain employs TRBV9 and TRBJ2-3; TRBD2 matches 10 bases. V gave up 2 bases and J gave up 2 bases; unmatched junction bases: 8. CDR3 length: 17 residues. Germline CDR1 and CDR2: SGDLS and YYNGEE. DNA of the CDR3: TGTGCCAGCAGCGTTCTAGCGGGAGTATCTAACACAGATACGCAGTATTTT. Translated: CASSVLAGVSNTDTQYF.

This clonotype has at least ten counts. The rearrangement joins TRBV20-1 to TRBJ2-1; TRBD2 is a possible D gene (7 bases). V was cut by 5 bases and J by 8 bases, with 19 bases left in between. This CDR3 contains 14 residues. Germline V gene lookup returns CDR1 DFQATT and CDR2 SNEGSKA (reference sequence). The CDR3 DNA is TGCAGTGCTCCCTCGCGGGGGCGGGTTGATGAGCAGTTCTTC. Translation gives CSAPSRGRVDEQFF.

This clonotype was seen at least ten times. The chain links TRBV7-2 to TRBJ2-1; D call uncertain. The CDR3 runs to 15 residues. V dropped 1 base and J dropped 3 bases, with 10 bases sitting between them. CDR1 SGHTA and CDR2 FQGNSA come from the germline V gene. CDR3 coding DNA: TGTGCCAGCAGCTTAGAAGGACGGATCTACAATGAGCAGTTCTTC. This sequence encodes CASSLEGRIYNEQFF.

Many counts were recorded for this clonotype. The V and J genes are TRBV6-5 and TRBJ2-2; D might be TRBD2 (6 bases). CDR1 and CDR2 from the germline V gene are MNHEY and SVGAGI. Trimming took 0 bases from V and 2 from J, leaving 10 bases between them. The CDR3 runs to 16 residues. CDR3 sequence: CASSYSTGENTGELFF. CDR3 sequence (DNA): TGTGCCAGCAGTTACTCGACGGGAGAAAACACCGGGGAGCTGTTTTTT.

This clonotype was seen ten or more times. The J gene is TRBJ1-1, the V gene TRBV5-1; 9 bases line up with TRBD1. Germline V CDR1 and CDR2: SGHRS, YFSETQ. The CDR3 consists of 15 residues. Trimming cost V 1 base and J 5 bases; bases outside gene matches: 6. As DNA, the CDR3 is TGCGCCAGCAGCTTGTTACAGGGGGCGGGGACTGAAGCTTTCTTT. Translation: CASSLLQGAGTEAFF.

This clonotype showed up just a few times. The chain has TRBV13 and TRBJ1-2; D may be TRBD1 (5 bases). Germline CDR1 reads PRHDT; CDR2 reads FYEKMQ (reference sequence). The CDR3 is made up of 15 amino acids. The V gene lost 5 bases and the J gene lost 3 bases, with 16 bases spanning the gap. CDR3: CASSPEGRGDYGYTF. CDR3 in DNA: TGTGCCAGCAGCCCCGAGGGACGGGGGGACTATGGCTACACCTTC.

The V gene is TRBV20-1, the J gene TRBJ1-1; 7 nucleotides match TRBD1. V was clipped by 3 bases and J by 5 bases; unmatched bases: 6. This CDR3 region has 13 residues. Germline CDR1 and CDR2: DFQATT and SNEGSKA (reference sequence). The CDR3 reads CSASTGVETEAFF. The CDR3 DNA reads TGCAGTGCTAGTACAGGGGTGGAAACTGAAGCTTTCTTT.

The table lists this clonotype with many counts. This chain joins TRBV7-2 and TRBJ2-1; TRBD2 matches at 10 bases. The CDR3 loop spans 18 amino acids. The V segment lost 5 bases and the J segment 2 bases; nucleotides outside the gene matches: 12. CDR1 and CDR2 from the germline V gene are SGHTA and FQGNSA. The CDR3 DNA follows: TGTGCCAGCAGCACTAACCCGGCTAGCGGGAGAACCTACAATGAGCAGTTCTTC. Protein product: CASSTNPASGRTYNEQFF. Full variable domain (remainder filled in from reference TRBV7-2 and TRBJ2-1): GAGVSQSPSNKVTEKGKDVELRCDPISGHTALYWYRQSLGQGLEFLIYFQGNSAPDKSGLPSDRFSAERTGGSVSTLTIQRTQQEDSAVYLCASSTNPASGRTYNEQFFGPGTRLTVL.

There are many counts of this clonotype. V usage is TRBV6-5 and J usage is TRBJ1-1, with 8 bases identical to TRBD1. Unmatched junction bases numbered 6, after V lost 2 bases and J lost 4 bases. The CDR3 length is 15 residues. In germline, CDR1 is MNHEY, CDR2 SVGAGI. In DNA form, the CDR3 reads TGTGCCAGCAGTTACGGTCTAGACAGGGGCACTGAAGCTTTCTTT. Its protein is CASSYGLDRGTEAFF.

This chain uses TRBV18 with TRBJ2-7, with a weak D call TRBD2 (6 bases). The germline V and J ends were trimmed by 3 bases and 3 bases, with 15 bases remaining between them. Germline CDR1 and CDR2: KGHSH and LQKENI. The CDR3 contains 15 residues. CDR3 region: CASSPPSETVYEQYF. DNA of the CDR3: TGTGCCAGCTCACCTCCTAGCGAGACAGTCTACGAGCAGTACTTC.

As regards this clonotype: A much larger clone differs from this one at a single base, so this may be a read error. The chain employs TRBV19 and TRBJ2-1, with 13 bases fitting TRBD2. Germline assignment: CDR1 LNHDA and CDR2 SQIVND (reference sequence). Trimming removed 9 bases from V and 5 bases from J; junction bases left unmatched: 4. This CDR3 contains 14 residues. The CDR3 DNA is TGTGCCAGAGGAGGACTAGCGGGGGACAATGAGCAGTTCTTC. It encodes CARGGLAGDNEQFF.

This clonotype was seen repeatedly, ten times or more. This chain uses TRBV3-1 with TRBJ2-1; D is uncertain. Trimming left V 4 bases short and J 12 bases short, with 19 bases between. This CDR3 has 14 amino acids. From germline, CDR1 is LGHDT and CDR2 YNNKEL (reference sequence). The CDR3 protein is CASSPMSSTNRQFF. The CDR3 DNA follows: TGTGCCAGCAGCCCGATGAGTAGCACAAATAGGCAGTTCTTC.

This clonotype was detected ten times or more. CDR3: CAGQSGQGNQPQHF. The DNA of the CDR3 is TGTGCCGGTCAATCAGGACAGGGCAATCAGCCCCAGCATTTT. The chain has TRBV6-1 and TRBJ1-5; 7 positions agree with TRBD1. The CDR3 has 14 amino acids. From germline, CDR1 is MNHNS and CDR2 SASEGT. With 11 bases clipped from V and 2 bases from J, the junction kept 9 bases outside the gene matches.

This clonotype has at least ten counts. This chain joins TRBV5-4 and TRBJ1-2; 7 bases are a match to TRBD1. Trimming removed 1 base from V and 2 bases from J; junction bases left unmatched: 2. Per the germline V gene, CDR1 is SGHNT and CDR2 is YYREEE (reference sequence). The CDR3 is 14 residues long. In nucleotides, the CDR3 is TGTGCCAGCAGCTTGAAGGGACAGAACTATGGCTACACCTTC. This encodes CASSLKGQNYGYTF.

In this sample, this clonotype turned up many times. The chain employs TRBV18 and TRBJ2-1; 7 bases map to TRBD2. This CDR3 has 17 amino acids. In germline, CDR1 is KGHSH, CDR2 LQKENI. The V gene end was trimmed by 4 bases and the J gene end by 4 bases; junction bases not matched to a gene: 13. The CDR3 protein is CASSREGGPSAYNEQFF. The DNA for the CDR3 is TGTGCCAGCTCACGGGAGGGAGGGCCCTCAGCTTACAATGAGCAGTTCTTC.

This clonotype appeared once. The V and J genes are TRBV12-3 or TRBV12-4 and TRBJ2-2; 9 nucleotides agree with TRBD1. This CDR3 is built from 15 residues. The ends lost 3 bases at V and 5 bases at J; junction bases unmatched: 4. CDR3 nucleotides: TGTGCCAGCAGTTTTAACAGGGGGCAAACCGGGGAGCTGTTTTTT. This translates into CASSFNRGQTGELFF.